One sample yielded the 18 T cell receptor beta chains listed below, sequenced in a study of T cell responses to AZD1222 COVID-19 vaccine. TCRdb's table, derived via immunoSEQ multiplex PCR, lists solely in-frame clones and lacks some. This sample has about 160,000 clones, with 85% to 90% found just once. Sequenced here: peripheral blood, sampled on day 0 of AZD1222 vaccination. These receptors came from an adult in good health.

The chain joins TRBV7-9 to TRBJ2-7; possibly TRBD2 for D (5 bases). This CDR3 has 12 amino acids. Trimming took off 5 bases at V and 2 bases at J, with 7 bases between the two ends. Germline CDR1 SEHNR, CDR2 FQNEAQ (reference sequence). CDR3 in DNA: TGTGCCAGCAGCCTCGGGGCCTACGAGCAGTACGTC. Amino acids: CASSLGAYEQYV.

Here the CDR3 DNA reads TGCGCCAGCAGCCTTAGTGACATCAACTACAATGAGCAGTTCTTC. Its translation is CASSLSDINYNEQFF. The chain is built from TRBV4-1 and TRBJ2-1; no definite D call. From germline, CDR1 is MGHRA and CDR2 YSYEKL. Deletions cut 4 bases from V and 3 bases from J, with 13 bases between. This CDR3 contains 15 residues.

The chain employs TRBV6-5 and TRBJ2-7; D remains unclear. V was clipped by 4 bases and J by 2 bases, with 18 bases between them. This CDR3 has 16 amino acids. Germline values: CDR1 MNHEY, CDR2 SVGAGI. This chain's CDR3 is CASSFQSEEVPYEQYF. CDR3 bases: TGTGCCAGCAGTTTCCAAAGCGAAGAGGTTCCCTACGAGCAGTACTTC.

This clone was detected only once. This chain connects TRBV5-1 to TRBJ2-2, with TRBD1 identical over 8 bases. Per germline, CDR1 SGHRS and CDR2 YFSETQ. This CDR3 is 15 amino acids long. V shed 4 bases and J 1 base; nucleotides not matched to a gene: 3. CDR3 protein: CASSLDRGNTGELFF. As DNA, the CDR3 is TGCGCCAGCAGCCTCGACAGGGGGAACACCGGGGAGCTGTTTTTT.

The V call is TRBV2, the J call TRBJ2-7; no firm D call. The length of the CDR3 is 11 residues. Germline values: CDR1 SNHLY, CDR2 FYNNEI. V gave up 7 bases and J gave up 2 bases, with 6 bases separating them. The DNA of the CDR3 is TGTGCCAGCATGGTAGCCTACGAGCAGTACTTC. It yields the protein CASMVAYEQYF.

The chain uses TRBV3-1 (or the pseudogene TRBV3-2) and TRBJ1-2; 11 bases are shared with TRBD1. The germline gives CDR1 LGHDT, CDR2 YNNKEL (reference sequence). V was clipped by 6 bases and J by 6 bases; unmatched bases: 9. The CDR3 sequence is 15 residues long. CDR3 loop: CASRAMDRGPDGYTF. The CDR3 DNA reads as TGTGCCAGCAGGGCGATGGACAGGGGGCCTGATGGCTACACCTTC.

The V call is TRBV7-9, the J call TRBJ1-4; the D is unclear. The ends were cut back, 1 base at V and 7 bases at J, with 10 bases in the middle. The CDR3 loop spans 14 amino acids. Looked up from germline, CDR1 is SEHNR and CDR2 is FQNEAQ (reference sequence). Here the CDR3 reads CASSLVGEAEKLFF. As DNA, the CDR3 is TGTGCCAGCAGCTTAGTCGGGGAAGCTGAAAAACTGTTTTTT.

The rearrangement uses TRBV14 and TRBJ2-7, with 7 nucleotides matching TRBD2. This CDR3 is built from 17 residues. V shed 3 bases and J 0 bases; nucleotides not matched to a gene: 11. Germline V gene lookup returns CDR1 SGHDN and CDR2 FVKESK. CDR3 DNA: TGTGCCAGCAGCCATTTTAGAGCTAGCGGAATCTCCTACGAGCAGTACTTC. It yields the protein CASSHFRASGISYEQYF. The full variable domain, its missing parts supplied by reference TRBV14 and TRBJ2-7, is EAGVTQFPSHSVIEKGQTVTLRCDPISGHDNLYWYRRVMGKEIKFLLHFVKESKQDESGMPNNRFLAERTGGTYSTLKVQPAELEDSGVYFCASSHFRASGISYEQYFGPGTRLTVT.

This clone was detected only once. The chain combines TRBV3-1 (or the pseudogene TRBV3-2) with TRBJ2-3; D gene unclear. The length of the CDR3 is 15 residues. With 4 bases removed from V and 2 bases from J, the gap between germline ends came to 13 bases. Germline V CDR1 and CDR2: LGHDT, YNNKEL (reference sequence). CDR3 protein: CASSPTGQNTDTQYF. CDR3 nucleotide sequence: TGTGCCAGCAGCCCGACCGGGCAAAACACAGATACGCAGTATTTT.

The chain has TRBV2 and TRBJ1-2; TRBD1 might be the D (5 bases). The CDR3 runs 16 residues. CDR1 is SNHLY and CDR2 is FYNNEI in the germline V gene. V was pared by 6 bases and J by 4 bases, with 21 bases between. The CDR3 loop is CASRGTRGGYSYGYTF. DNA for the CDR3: TGTGCCAGCAGGGGGACGCGGGGAGGGTATAGCTATGGCTACACCTTC.

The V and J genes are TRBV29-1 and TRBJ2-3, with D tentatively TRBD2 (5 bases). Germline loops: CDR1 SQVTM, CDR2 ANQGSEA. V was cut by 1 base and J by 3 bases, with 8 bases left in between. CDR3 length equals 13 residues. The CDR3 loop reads CSVEAGETDTQYF. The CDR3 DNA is TGCAGCGTTGAAGCCGGGGAGACAGATACGCAGTATTTT.

The chain's CDR3 is CASRWRWMSNEKLFF. The CDR3 nucleotides read TGTGCCAGCCGTTGGCGGTGGATGTCTAATGAAAAACTGTTTTTT. This sequence joins TRBV2 and TRBJ1-4; D not certain. The CDR3 is 15 residues long. Trimming cost V 8 bases and J 3 bases, with 16 bases left between them. Germline loops: CDR1 SNHLY, CDR2 FYNNEI.

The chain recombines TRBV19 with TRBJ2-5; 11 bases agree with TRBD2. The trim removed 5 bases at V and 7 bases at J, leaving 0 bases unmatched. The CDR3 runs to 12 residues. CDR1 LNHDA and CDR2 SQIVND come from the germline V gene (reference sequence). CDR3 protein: CASSGLAGTQYF. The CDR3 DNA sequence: TGTGCCAGTAGTGGACTAGCGGGGACCCAGTACTTC.

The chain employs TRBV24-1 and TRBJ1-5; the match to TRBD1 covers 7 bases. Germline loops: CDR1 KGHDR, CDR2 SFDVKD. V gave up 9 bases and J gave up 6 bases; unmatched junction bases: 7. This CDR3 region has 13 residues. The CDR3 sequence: CATADRVGQPQHF. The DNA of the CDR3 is TGTGCCACCGCAGACAGGGTGGGTCAGCCCCAGCATTTT.

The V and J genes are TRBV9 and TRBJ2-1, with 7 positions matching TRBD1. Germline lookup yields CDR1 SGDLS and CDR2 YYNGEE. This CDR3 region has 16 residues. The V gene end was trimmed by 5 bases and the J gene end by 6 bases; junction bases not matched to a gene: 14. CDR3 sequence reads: CASRKGAETLSNEQFF. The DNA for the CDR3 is TGTGCCAGCAGAAAGGGGGCCGAGACCCTGTCCAATGAGCAGTTCTTC.

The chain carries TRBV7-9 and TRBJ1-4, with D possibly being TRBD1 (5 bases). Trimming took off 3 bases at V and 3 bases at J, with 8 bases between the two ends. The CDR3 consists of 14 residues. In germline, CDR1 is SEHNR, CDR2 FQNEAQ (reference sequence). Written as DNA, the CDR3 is TGTGCCAGCAGCTTGGGGGTCCCTAATGAAAAACTGTTTTTT. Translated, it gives CASSLGVPNEKLFF.

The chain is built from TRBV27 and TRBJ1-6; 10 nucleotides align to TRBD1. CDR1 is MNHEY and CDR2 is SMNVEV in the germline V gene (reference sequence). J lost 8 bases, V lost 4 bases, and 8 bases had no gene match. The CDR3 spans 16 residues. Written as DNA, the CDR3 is TGTGCCAGCAGTTCCGCCGGGACAGGGGCCTATTCACCCCTCCACTTT. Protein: CASSSAGTGAYSPLHF.

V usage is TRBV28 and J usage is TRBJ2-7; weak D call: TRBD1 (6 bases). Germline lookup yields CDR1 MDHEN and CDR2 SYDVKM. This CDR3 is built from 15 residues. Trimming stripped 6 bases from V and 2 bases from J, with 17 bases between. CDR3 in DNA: TGTGCCAGCAGCCAAGGGTACAGGGACCCCTACGAGCAGTACTTC. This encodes CASSQGYRDPYEQYF.